The T cell receptor (beta chain) described here comes from a study of cytomegalovirus exposure and HLA in healthy donors. Study-level points and caveats: A later look showed TCR association rates differing by HLA locus, highest for DRB1 and lowest for HLA-C. A later analysis reportedly identified an Asian-associated ancestry cluster as carrying fewer N-insertions than the approximately 640-donor mean. Indistinguishability led to the exclusion of some V segments, TRBV6-2 and TRBV6-3 included. Later analysis identified several of the most significant clusters that appeared linked to common viral pathogens.

Regarding this clone: Its antigen is not known.

The germline gives CDR1 SGHTA, CDR2 FQGNSA. J was trimmed by 5 bases and V by 4 bases; bases with no gene match: 3. This CDR3 has 14 residues. PCR amplification relied on 60 Vbeta primers (plus 13 Jbeta primers). Sequenced by immunoSEQ multiplex PCR; TCRdb stores in-frame clones only, minus some. This sample has 95,000 to 150,000 clones, with over 15% found just once. This TCR derives from a female donor in good health and CMV-seropositive. The genes are TRBV7-2 and TRBJ1-4; 8 bases match TRBD1. Sequencing input: PBMCs. The DNA for the CDR3 is TGTGCCAGCAGCTCGAGACAGGGGAATGAAAAACTGTTTTTT. As protein: CASSSRQGNEKLFF.